This is a list of T cell receptor beta chains from one sample in a study of cytomegalovirus exposure and HLA in healthy donors. Generated by immunoSEQ multiplex PCR, the TCRdb table keeps only in-frame clones and is missing some. Here the sample spans 100,000 to 150,000 clones, 76% being singletons. The sample comprised PBMCs. The receptors were sampled from a man aged 50-60 years in good health and CMV-seronegative. Both conserved end residues are part of each CDR3. D genes are given only for firm matches. Only some rows state a clone size, as once, few, many or a class for expanded clones.

v_call	clone_size	d_call	j_call	cdr3_aa	cdr3_nt
TRBV6-6	-	-	TRBJ1-1	CASSYSTGALSTEAFF	TGTGCCAGCAGTTACTCGACTGGGGCGCTGAGCACTGAAGCTTTCTTT
TRBV6-1	few	TRBD2	TRBJ2-1	CASSSGTSGVGEQFF	TGTGCCAGCAGTTCCGGGACTAGCGGTGTGGGTGAGCAGTTCTTC
TRBV4-3	-	TRBD1	TRBJ1-2	CASSQEWRDRANYGYTF	TGCGCCAGCAGCCAAGAGTGGCGGGACAGGGCTAACTATGGCTACACCTTC
TRBV10-3	-	TRBD2	TRBJ2-3	CAISRLAESTDTQYF	TGTGCCATCAGCCGACTAGCGGAGAGCACAGATACGCAGTATTTT
TRBV7-9	-	-	TRBJ1-5	CASSLDRNYVQGVPQPQHF	TGTGCCAGCAGCTTAGACCGAAATTATGTACAGGGTGTTCCTCAGCCCCAGCATTTT
TRBV19	-	-	TRBJ1-1	CASTLGGGNTEAFF	TGTGCCAGTACCCTTGGCGGGGGCAACACTGAAGCTTTCTTT
TRBV6-6	once	-	TRBJ1-3	CASTSRTNTGNTIYF	TGTGCCAGCACCTCCCGGACAAATACTGGAAACACCATATATTTT
TRBV7-8	-	-	TRBJ1-2	CASSDWGDGSGYTF	TGTGCCAGCAGCGATTGGGGGGACGGGAGTGGCTACACCTTC
TRBV5-1	-	-	TRBJ2-1	CASTLANNEQFF	TGCGCCAGCACCTTGGCCAACAATGAGCAGTTCTTC
TRBV5-1	-	-	TRBJ1-1	CASSPGAGVIIF	TGCGCCAGCAGCCCCGGGGCAGGGGTTATTATCTTT
TRBV2	-	-	TRBJ1-2	CASSERQGGGGYTF	TGTGCCAGCAGTGAACGGCAGGGTGGAGGGGGCTACACCTTC
TRBV7-8	-	-	TRBJ1-6	CASSQRRTPTPLHF	TGTGCCAGCAGCCAGCGGCGGACCCCGACGCCCCTCCACTTT
TRBV11-3	-	TRBD1	TRBJ2-5	CASSLNRGQETQYF	TGTGCCAGCAGCTTGAACAGGGGGCAAGAGACCCAGTACTTC
TRBV10-3	-	-	TRBJ1-5	CAISEEVPHLRSNQPQHF	TGTGCCATCAGTGAGGAGGTCCCTCACCTTAGGAGCAATCAGCCCCAGCATTTT
TRBV13	once	TRBD1	TRBJ2-5	CASSAGQGAFEQYF	TGTGCCAGCAGCGCGGGACAGGGGGCGTTTGAGCAGTACTTC
TRBV28	-	TRBD1	TRBJ1-6	CASSLRDSPESPLHF	TGTGCCAGCAGTCTCCGGGACAGCCCTGAATCACCCCTCCACTTT
TRBV6-6	-	TRBD2	TRBJ2-1	CASRSGGPYNEQFF	TGTGCCTCCCGGAGCGGGGGGCCGTACAATGAGCAGTTCTTC
TRBV4-1	-	-	TRBJ1-2	CASSQEDGPYGYTF	TGCGCCAGCAGCCAAGAAGATGGGCCTTATGGCTACACCTTC
TRBV7-9	-	TRBD1	TRBJ1-6	CASSPRTGPGISPLHF	TGTGCCAGCAGCCCCCGGACAGGGCCTGGAATTTCACCCCTCCACTTT
TRBV6-6	-	TRBD2	TRBJ2-7	CASSGLAGGYYEQYF	TGTGCCAGCAGTGGACTAGCGGGGGGCTACTACGAGCAGTACTTC
TRBV5-1	once	TRBD1	TRBJ1-1	CASSLQGAANTEAFF	TGCGCCAGCAGCTTGCAGGGGGCGGCTAACACTGAAGCTTTCTTT
TRBV18	few	-	TRBJ2-2	CASSNTNTGELFF	TGTGCCAGCTCCAACACGAACACCGGGGAGCTGTTTTTT
TRBV7-9	-	-	TRBJ2-2	CSSSLNLGSGGGELFF	TGTTCCAGCAGCTTAAACTTGGGGAGCGGCGGCGGGGAGCTGTTTTTT
TRBV27	-	TRBD1	TRBJ1-1	CASNGRGGAFTEAFF	TGTGCCAGCAACGGGAGAGGGGGCGCCTTCACTGAAGCTTTCTTT
TRBV6-6	-	-	TRBJ1-6	CASSFWAVDNSPLHF	TGTGCCAGCAGTTTCTGGGCAGTTGATAATTCACCCCTCCACTTT
TRBV5-4	-	-	TRBJ1-1	CASSQDSPEAFF	TGTGCCAGCAGCCAGGACAGCCCTGAAGCTTTCTTT
TRBV28	-	-	TRBJ1-1	CASSYLVWGPNTEAFF	TGTGCCAGCAGTTACCTAGTCTGGGGGCCGAACACTGAAGCTTTCTTT
TRBV29-1	once	-	TRBJ1-4	CSVGTPEKLFF	TGCAGCGTTGGGACACCGGAAAAACTGTTTTTT
TRBV9	-	TRBD2	TRBJ2-3	CASSTLAGGADTQYF	TGTGCCAGCAGCACACTAGCGGGGGGCGCAGATACGCAGTATTTT
TRBV7-2	-	TRBD2	TRBJ2-5	CASSPGGAMMETQYF	TGTGCCAGCAGCCCCGGGGGGGCCATGATGGAGACCCAGTACTTC
TRBV5-1	-	-	TRBJ2-7	CASSPWDTYEQYF	TGCGCCAGCAGCCCTTGGGACACCTACGAGCAGTACTTC
TRBV6-6	-	-	TRBJ2-2	CASRHGDTGELFF	TGTGCCAGCAGACACGGGGACACCGGGGAGCTGTTTTTT
TRBV30	-	TRBD1	TRBJ2-7	CAWDPGTGGDEQYF	TGTGCCTGGGACCCCGGGACAGGGGGCGACGAGCAGTACTTC
TRBV7-2	-	TRBD1	TRBJ2-1	CASRPMDRVYNEQFF	TGTGCCAGCAGACCTATGGACAGGGTATACAATGAGCAGTTCTTC
TRBV10-2	-	-	TRBJ1-4	CASCRATNEKLFF	TGCGCCAGTTGTCGGGCAACTAATGAAAAACTGTTTTTT
TRBV10-1	few	-	TRBJ2-4	CASSDSQGEAKNIQYF	TGCGCCAGCAGTGACTCGCAGGGTGAGGCCAAAAACATTCAGTACTTC
TRBV28	-	TRBD1	TRBJ1-6	CASNKWTGPTSNSPLHF	TGTGCCAGCAATAAATGGACAGGCCCAACCTCTAATTCACCCCTCCACTTT
TRBV12-5	-	TRBD1	TRBJ1-1	CASGLEGADTEAFF	TGTGCTAGTGGTTTGGAGGGGGCGGACACTGAAGCTTTCTTT
TRBV5-1	few	TRBD2	TRBJ2-7	CASSPGGGVYEQYF	TGCGCCAGCAGCCCCGGGGGAGGGGTCTACGAGCAGTACTTC
TRBV18	-	TRBD2	TRBJ2-4	CASSPTSPGGLAKNIQYF	TGTGCCAGCTCACCCACGTCGCCGGGGGGGCTAGCCAAAAACATTCAGTACTTC
TRBV6-1	once	TRBD1	TRBJ1-5	CASTRTGGRQPQHF	TGTGCCAGCACCCGAACAGGGGGCCGTCAGCCCCAGCATTTT
TRBV5-1	-	-	TRBJ1-1	CASSASTTENTEAFF	TGCGCCAGCAGCGCATCCACAACAGAGAACACTGAAGCTTTCTTT
TRBV6-5	-	-	TRBJ1-5	CASSSRQGYNQPQHF	TGTGCCAGCAGCTCCAGGCAGGGGTACAATCAGCCCCAGCATTTT
TRBV18	-	TRBD1	TRBJ2-1	CASSPPYRGPSNEQFF	TGTGCCAGCTCACCACCTTACAGGGGCCCCTCAAATGAGCAGTTCTTC
TRBV29-1	few	TRBD2	TRBJ2-7	CSVVLRGEYHEQYF	TGCAGCGTTGTGTTGCGGGGGGAGTACCACGAGCAGTACTTC
TRBV6-4	-	-	TRBJ1-5	CASNNRGSNQPQHF	TGTGCCAGCAATAATCGGGGGAGCAATCAGCCCCAGCATTTT
TRBV5-1	-	TRBD1	TRBJ1-2	CASSLGQGANYGYTF	TGCGCCAGCAGCTTGGGACAGGGAGCTAACTATGGCTACACCTTC
TRBV2	-	TRBD1	TRBJ2-5	CASRIGGRETQYF	TGTGCCAGCAGGATAGGGGGCAGGGAGACCCAGTACTTC
TRBV7-9	-	-	TRBJ1-6	CASSLREGGSSPLHF	TGTGCCAGCAGCTTAAGGGAAGGGGGTTCTTCACCCCTCCACTTT
TRBV2	-	TRBD1	TRBJ1-3	CASHWDRGVDTIYF	TGTGCCAGCCACTGGGACAGGGGAGTAGACACCATATATTTT
TRBV5-1	once	TRBD2	TRBJ2-5	CASSLGTSGPETQYF	TGCGCCAGCAGCCTCGGGACTAGCGGACCAGAGACCCAGTACTTC
TRBV13	few	TRBD2	TRBJ2-7	CASSLGPRAAGSYEQYF	TGTGCCAGCAGCTTAGGCCCCCGGGCAGCGGGGAGCTACGAGCAGTACTTC
TRBV19	-	-	TRBJ1-5	CASSTLDRNQPQHF	TGTGCCAGTAGTACTTTGGACAGAAATCAGCCCCAGCATTTT
TRBV28	-	-	TRBJ1-5	CASSLPNQPQHF	TGTGCCAGCAGTTTACCTAATCAGCCCCAGCATTTT
TRBV6-6	-	-	TRBJ2-5	CASSSGNYETQYF	TGTGCCAGCAGTTCAGGGAATTACGAGACCCAGTACTTC